The entry that follows covers one T cell receptor (beta chain) sequence. It lacks a known antigen. Within one base of it there is no much larger clone, and no base qualities were kept. Genomic DNA was isolated from the sorted cells so that the TCRbeta CDR3 region could be sequenced. The immunoSEQ Assay was used to sequence the TCRbeta CDR3 regions. This immuneACCESS table, as held by TCRdb, lists in-frame sequences with V and J called but not all clones. Of the missing ones, under half trace to an unresolved V gene in checked studies; the others have no known cause. This sample is represented by 60,000 to 70,000 clones; about four fifths of them were singletons. The ten largest make up about 5.1% of the sample. The sample comes from a study of OX40 agonist ivuxolimab in advanced cancers. Background for the entire study: Ivuxolimab, which targeted the costimulatory receptor OX40 (CD134), was an agonistic, fully human IgG2 monoclonal antibody. Intravenous ivuxolimab was administered to patients every 2 weeks at six dose levels: 0.01, 0.1, 0.3, 1.5, 3 and 10 mg/kg. Of the approximately 50 patients in dose escalation, 19 had hepatocellular carcinoma, about 15 had melanoma, 9 had renal cell carcinoma and 9 had head and neck cancer. A male proportion of around 80% and a mean age of approximately 61 years, ranging from roughly 23 to 80, were recorded for the dose-escalation cohort. Patients were allowed to have had prior anti-PD-1, anti-PD-L1 or anti-CTLA-4 therapy, and more than 30% of the dose-escalation patients had previously received checkpoint inhibitors. Partial responses occurred in three dose-escalation patients: two with cutaneous melanoma and one with hepatocellular carcinoma. Peripheral TCRbeta sequencing was intended to test whether TCR sequence diversity was altered and clonal T-cell expansion was caused by ivuxolimab. The monotherapy dose-escalation portion (N = 52 patients) of the phase I ivuxolimab trial is reported in the paper.

V is clipped by 0 bases and J by 5 bases, and the sequence between their germline boundaries is 8 bases long. Sequences MNHEY (CDR1) and SMNVEV (CDR2) are obtained from the germline V gene (reference sequence). The CDR3 has 14 amino acids, counting the end cysteine and phenylalanine. Only the CDR3 region is kept as DNA, spanning 42 bases read in frame from base 1. Patients with autoimmune disease history or receiving systemic immunosuppression were excluded from the trial. In every dose cohort, peripheral blood was drawn for TCR sequencing at baseline, cycle 4 day 1, and cycle 7 day 1. Samples were obtained from an open-label, multicenter, first-in-human phase I dose-escalation trial of ivuxolimab. The trial enrolled adults with locally advanced or metastatic head and neck squamous cell, hepatocellular, melanoma or renal cell carcinoma. Before TCR sequencing, CD4+ T cells and CD8+ T cells from peripheral blood were sorted into separate populations.

Results and caveats for the whole study, not just this receptor: At doses of 0.1 to 3.0 mg/kg, clonal expansion of both CD4+ and CD8+ T cells in blood was seen between baseline and week 6. Low levels of normalized T-cell clonal expansion were also shown by some nonresponding patients. Which antigens the clonally expanded peripheral T cells were specific for was not determined. In the 0.1-3.0 mg/kg groups, partial responders were among the patients with the lowest normalized peripheral clonal expansion, particularly in CD8+ T cells. On average, CD8+ T cells showed more expanded clones than CD4+ T cells after ivuxolimab.

The sequence joins TRBV27 to TRBJ2-4; the D gene cannot be resolved reliably. The starting material was CD4+ or CD8+ T cells sorted from blood, obtained in a trial of the OX40 agonist ivuxolimab. This TCR came from an adult with an advanced solid tumor such as melanoma, head and neck, liver or kidney cancer. Here the CDR3 is given as CASSLSGGENIQYF. The DNA sequence reads TGTGCCAGCAGTTTATCGGGCGGAGAAAACATTCAGTACTTC.